Given below is one T cell receptor beta chain in context. CDR3 length equals 13 residues. The germline V and J ends were trimmed by 2 bases and 4 bases, with 9 bases remaining between them. Germline V gene lookup returns CDR1 MNHEY and CDR2 SMNVEV (reference sequence). This record comes from a study of T cells after yellow fever vaccination. MiXCR, run by TCRdb on the 5' RACE reads, gives a single entry per CDR3 protein. The sample lists over 85,000 distinct CDR3 sequences, roughly 8.2% occurring once. Source: CD8+ T cells not binding an NS4B(214-222) dextramer, sorted from PBMCs, taken around 15 days after the first yellow fever vaccination. The receptor comes from a man between 18 and 35 years old who received the YFV17D yellow fever vaccine. The chain combines TRBV27 with TRBJ2-7; D gene uncertain. CDR3 residues: CASSLRCAYEQYF. The CDR3 DNA sequence: TGTGCCAGCAGTTTAAGGTGTGCTTACGAGCAGTACTTC.